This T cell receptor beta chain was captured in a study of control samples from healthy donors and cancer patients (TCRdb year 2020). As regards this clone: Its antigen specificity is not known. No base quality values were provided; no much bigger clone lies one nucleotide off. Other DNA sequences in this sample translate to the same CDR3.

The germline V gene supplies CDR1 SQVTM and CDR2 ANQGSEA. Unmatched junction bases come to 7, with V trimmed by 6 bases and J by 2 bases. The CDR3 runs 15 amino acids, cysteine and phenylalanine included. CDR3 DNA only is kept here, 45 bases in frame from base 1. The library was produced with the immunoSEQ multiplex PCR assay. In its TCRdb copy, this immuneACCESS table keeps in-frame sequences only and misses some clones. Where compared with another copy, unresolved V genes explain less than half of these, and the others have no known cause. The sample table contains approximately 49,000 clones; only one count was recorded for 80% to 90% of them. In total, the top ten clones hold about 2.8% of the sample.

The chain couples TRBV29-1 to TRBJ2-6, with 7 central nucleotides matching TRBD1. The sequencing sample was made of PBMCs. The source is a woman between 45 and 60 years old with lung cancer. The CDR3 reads CSVLGQGAGANVLTF. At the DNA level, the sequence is TGCAGCGTCCTGGGGCAGGGGGCTGGGGCCAACGTCCTGACTTTC.